This T cell receptor beta chain came from a study of cytomegalovirus exposure and HLA in healthy donors. At the level of the study: Earlier, 150 million to 200 million T cells were analyzed, and some 120 million unique TCR beta sequences were found among them.

The germline V gene encodes CDR1 KGHSH and CDR2 LQKENI. V gave up 3 bases and J gave up 6 bases; unmatched junction bases: 6. This CDR3 has 14 amino acids. Whole-study results and caveats: Most TCRs appeared rarely, but some public TCRs recurred in many donors. A later analysis found common viral pathogens apparently linked to several of the most significant clusters.

Primers for the PCR totalled 60 Vbeta and 13 Jbeta. Sequenced by immunoSEQ multiplex PCR; TCRdb stores in-frame clones only, minus some. The sample records approximately 150,000 clones, roughly 80% being singletons. As concerns this clone: The antigen remains unidentified.

The origin of this receptor is a woman in her twenties or thirties in good health and CMV-seropositive. The chain carries TRBV18 and TRBJ2-7, with TRBD1 matching over 9 bases. Sequencing input: PBMCs. CDR3 in amino acids: CASSPLQGASEQYF. The CDR3 DNA sequence: TGTGCCAGCTCACCCTTACAGGGGGCCAGCGAGCAGTACTTC. The entire variable domain, with the rest obtained from reference TRBV18 and TRBJ2-7, is as follows: NAGVMQNPRHLVRRRGQEARLRCSPMKGHSHVYWYRQLPEEGLKFMVYLQKENIIDESGMPKERFSAEFPKEGPSILRIQQVVRGDSAAYFCASSPLQGASEQYFGPGTRLTVT.